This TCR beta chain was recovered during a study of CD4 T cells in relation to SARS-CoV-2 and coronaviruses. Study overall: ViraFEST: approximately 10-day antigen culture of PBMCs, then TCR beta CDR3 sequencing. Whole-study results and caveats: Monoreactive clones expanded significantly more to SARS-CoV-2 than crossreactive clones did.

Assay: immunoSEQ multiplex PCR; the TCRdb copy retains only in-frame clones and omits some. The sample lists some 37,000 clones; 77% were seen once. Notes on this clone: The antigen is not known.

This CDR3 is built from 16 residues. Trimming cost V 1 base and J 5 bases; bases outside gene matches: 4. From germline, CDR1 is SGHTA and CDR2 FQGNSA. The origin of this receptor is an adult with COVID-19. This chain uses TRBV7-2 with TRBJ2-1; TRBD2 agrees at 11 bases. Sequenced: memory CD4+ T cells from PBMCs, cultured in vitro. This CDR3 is CASSLVVAGGNNEQFF. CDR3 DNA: TGTGCCAGCAGCTTAGTGGTAGCGGGAGGGAACAATGAGCAGTTCTTC.